The clone carrying this T cell receptor beta chain was found a few times. Its matching antigen is unknown. These data are taken from a study of blood T cells in healthy people across ages. The CDR3 runs to 13 residues. Trimming left V 4 bases short and J 6 bases short, with 15 bases between. Germline CDR1 DFQATT, CDR2 SNEGSKA (reference sequence). PCR was performed a second time for about 6 to 12 cycles using a sample-barcoded 5' primer and a J-beta primer mix. TCRdb re-derived calls from the 5' RACE reads in MiXCR, one entry per CDR3 protein. The sample includes roughly 1.7 million distinct CDR3 sequences, about 31% of them seen just once. Study results and caveats: A roughly linear fall in TCR beta diversity per million T cells was seen with increasing age. Aged donors had fewer naive CD4+ cells and lower diversity than long-lived donors.

The chain couples TRBV20-1 to TRBJ1-2; no definite D call. The sequenced sample was blood. The clonotype comes from a woman aged 30 to 39 in good health. Here the CDR3 DNA reads TGCAGTGCTATCGGGTCCTCCTACGATGGCTACACCTTC. Encoded protein: CSAIGSSYDGYTF.